The 14 T cell receptor beta chains below come from one sample, sequenced in a study of blood T cell repertoires in COVID-19. TCRdb's table, derived via immunoSEQ multiplex PCR, lists solely in-frame clones and lacks some. Among around 140,000 clones listed, approximately 86% were seen once. Source material: peripheral blood. These receptors were collected from a woman aged 70-85 years with COVID-19, enrolled during active disease.

CDR3 loop: CASSEPRTGKYGYTF. In nucleotides, the CDR3 is TGTGCCAGCAGTGAACCACGGACAGGGAAATATGGCTACACCTTC. This chain links TRBV2 with TRBJ1-2; 8 positions agree with TRBD1. V gave up 2 bases and J gave up 5 bases; unmatched junction bases: 7. The CDR3 sequence is 15 residues long. Germline-derived CDR1 and CDR2 are SNHLY and FYNNEI.

The rearrangement uses TRBV7-2 and TRBJ1-4; a weak D match, TRBD1 (5 bases). The CDR3 covers 15 residues. Trimming took off 5 bases at V and 7 bases at J, with 17 bases between the two ends. The germline CDR1 and CDR2 sequences are SGHTA and FQGNSA. In nucleotides, the CDR3 is TGTGCCAGCAGCCCCGCCAGGGCTCAGGGTGAAAAACTGTTTTTT. Translating it yields CASSPARAQGEKLFF.

The chain combines TRBV28 with TRBJ2-7; 10 nucleotides align to TRBD2. CDR1 is MDHEN, CDR2 SYDVKM, per germline. The junction had 12 bases not matched to a gene; V was cut back by 7 bases and J by 6 bases. This CDR3 has 15 residues. The DNA for the CDR3 is TGTGCCAGCACTGATCTAGCGGGGGCGCTTCGCGAGCAGTACTTC. Protein sequence: CASTDLAGALREQYF.

This chain joins TRBV10-2 and TRBJ2-3, with D possibly matching TRBD2 (7 bases). The CDR3 contains 15 residues. V shed 3 bases and J shed 6 bases, with 16 bases lying between them. Germline V gives CDR1 WSHSY, CDR2 SAAADI. CDR3 DNA sequence: TGCGCCAGCAGTGACGGCGGGGGCCGCCGGGATACGCAGTATTTT. Its protein is CASSDGGGRRDTQYF.

The chain is built from TRBV25-1 and TRBJ2-3; TRBD2 agrees at 8 bases. From germline, CDR1 is MGHDK and CDR2 SYGVNS. The CDR3 is made up of 15 amino acids. V lost 6 bases, J lost 2 bases, and 7 bases stayed unmatched. The CDR3 DNA follows: TGTGCCAGCAGACCAGCGGGGGAGACCACAGATACGCAGTATTTT. As protein: CASRPAGETTDTQYF.

The chain uses TRBV7-8 and TRBJ2-5; 7 bases are a match to TRBD2. The V gene's germline CDR1 is SGHVS and CDR2 FQNEAQ. The V gene end was trimmed by 5 bases and the J gene end by 3 bases; junction bases not matched to a gene: 3. This CDR3 comprises 13 residues. CDR3 sequence reads: CASSKAGKETQYF. The CDR3 nucleotides are TGTGCCAGCAGCAAAGCGGGGAAAGAGACCCAGTACTTC.

The chain employs TRBV3-1 (or the pseudogene TRBV3-2) and TRBJ1-6; 7 positions agree with TRBD1. The CDR3 runs to 14 residues. CDR1 and CDR2 from the germline V gene are LGHDT and YNNKEL (reference sequence). Trimming cost V 6 bases and J 6 bases; bases outside gene matches: 5. The chain's CDR3 is CASRVGQINSPLHF. DNA for the CDR3: TGTGCCAGCAGGGTGGGACAGATTAATTCACCCCTCCACTTT.

The rearrangement joins TRBV28 to TRBJ2-3; a weak D match, TRBD2 (7 bases). The CDR3 contains 17 residues. CDR1 is MDHEN and CDR2 is SYDVKM in the germline V gene. Trimming cost V 6 bases and J 2 bases, with 21 bases left between them. CDR3: CASRHTRGGAFTDTQYF. The CDR3 region has the DNA TGTGCCAGCAGGCACACTAGAGGGGGGGCGTTCACAGATACGCAGTATTTT.

A few counts support this clone. The rearrangement joins TRBV18 to TRBJ1-5; 8 bases line up with TRBD1. The trim removed 3 bases at V and 5 bases at J, leaving 3 bases unmatched. In germline, CDR1 is KGHSH, CDR2 LQKENI. This CDR3 has 14 amino acids. This chain's CDR3 is CASSPGQGYQPQHF. DNA for the CDR3: TGTGCCAGCTCACCCGGACAGGGCTATCAGCCCCAGCATTTT. The complete variable domain, with remaining parts taken from reference TRBV18 and TRBJ1-5, reads NAGVMQNPRHLVRRRGQEARLRCSPMKGHSHVYWYRQLPEEGLKFMVYLQKENIIDESGMPKERFSAEFPKEGPSILRIQQVVRGDSAAYFCASSPGQGYQPQHFGDGTRLSIL.

This clone was observed a handful of times. This chain connects TRBV5-6 to TRBJ1-2, with D hard to call. The germline V and J ends were trimmed by 0 bases and 7 bases, with 10 bases remaining between them. Germline-derived CDR1 and CDR2 are SGHDT and YYEEEE. The CDR3 contains 13 residues. CDR3 amino acids: CASSLGSDTGYTF. The DNA of the CDR3 is TGTGCCAGCAGCTTGGGGTCAGACACTGGCTACACCTTC.

The chain has TRBV7-9 and TRBJ1-5; D unresolved. Germline CDR1 reads SEHNR; CDR2 reads FQNEAQ (reference sequence). V lost 1 base and J 3 bases, leaving 7 bases between the germline ends. CDR3 length: 14 amino acids. As DNA, the CDR3 is TGTGCCAGCAGCTTAGTGCGGTACAATCAGCCCCAGCATTTT. Translated, it gives CASSLVRYNQPQHF.

The chain uses TRBV5-6 and TRBJ2-6; D is unresolved. Germline values: CDR1 SGHDT, CDR2 YYEEEE. This CDR3 comprises 17 residues. V was shortened by 3 bases and J by 2 bases, with 15 bases between the two germline ends. The CDR3 loop reads CASSSQFSVTGANVLTF. For the CDR3, the DNA is TGTGCCAGCAGCTCGCAATTTTCGGTAACTGGGGCCAACGTCCTGACTTTC. The full variable domain, its missing parts supplied by reference TRBV5-6 and TRBJ2-6, is DAGVTQSPTHLIKTRGQQVTLRCSPKSGHDTVSWYQQALGQGPQFIFQYYEEEERQRGNFPDRFSGHQFPNYSSELNVNALLLGDSALYLCASSSQFSVTGANVLTFGAGSRLTVL.

The gene calls are TRBV5-8 and TRBJ2-7, with D unresolved. This CDR3 is built from 14 residues. CDR1 SGHTS and CDR2 YDEGEE come from the germline V gene. V dropped 0 bases and J dropped 5 bases, with 12 bases sitting between them. The DNA for the CDR3 is TGTGCCAGCAGCTTGGGGCCGAACTACCACGAGCAGTACTTC. It is translated as CASSLGPNYHEQYF.

This chain uses TRBV5-8 with TRBJ1-3; 10 bases are shared with TRBD1. CDR1 SGHTS and CDR2 YDEGEE come from the germline V gene. CDR3 length: 15 residues. V lost 3 bases and J lost 3; bases outside the gene matches: 3. CDR3 bases: TGTGCCAGCAGCTGGGGGACAGGGGTTGGAAACACCATATATTTT. Protein: CASSWGTGVGNTIYF.